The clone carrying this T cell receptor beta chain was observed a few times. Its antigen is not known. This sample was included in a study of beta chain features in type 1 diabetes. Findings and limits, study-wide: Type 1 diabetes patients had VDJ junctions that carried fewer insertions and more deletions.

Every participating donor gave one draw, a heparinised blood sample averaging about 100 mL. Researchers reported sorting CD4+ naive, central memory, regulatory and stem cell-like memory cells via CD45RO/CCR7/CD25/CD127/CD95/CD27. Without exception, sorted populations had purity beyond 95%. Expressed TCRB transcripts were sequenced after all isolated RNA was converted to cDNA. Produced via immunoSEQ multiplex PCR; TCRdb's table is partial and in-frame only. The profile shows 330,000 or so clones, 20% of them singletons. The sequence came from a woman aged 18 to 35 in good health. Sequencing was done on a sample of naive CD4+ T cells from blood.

CDR3 nucleotides: TGTGCCAGCAGCTCAGGACTAGCGGGAGGCAACACCGGGGAGCTGTTTTTT. It encodes CASSSGLAGGNTGELFF. This chain uses TRBV9 with TRBJ2-2; 14 bases fit TRBD2. The germline V gene has CDR1 SGDLS and CDR2 YYNGEE. The CDR3 sequence is 17 residues long. V was clipped by 4 bases and J by 2 bases; unmatched bases: 4.